This T cell receptor beta chain was identified during a study of blood T cells in healthy people across ages. Whole-study findings and limits: The study found more naive CD4+ cells and higher diversity in long-lived than aged donors.

Then a second PCR, running roughly 7 to 11 cycles, was carried out with a sample-barcoded 5' primer and a J-beta primer mix. TCRdb reanalysed the 5' RACE reads using MiXCR and keeps one entry per CDR3 protein. The sample consists of 650,000 to 700,000 distinct CDR3 sequences, over 40% of them appearing once. This CDR3 contains 14 residues. Germline CDR1 ENHRY, CDR2 SYGVKD. Trimming shortened V by 7 bases and J by 4 bases, and 16 bases separated the two germline ends. This clonotype has only one observation. Its antigen is not known. The sample comprised blood. This chain joins TRBV10-3 and TRBJ1-2, with D maybe TRBD1 (6 bases). The receptor was derived from a woman older than 75 in good health. The CDR3 region has the DNA TGTGCCATCAACGAAGGACAGAGTACCTATGGCTACACCTTC. Protein product: CAINEGQSTYGYTF.